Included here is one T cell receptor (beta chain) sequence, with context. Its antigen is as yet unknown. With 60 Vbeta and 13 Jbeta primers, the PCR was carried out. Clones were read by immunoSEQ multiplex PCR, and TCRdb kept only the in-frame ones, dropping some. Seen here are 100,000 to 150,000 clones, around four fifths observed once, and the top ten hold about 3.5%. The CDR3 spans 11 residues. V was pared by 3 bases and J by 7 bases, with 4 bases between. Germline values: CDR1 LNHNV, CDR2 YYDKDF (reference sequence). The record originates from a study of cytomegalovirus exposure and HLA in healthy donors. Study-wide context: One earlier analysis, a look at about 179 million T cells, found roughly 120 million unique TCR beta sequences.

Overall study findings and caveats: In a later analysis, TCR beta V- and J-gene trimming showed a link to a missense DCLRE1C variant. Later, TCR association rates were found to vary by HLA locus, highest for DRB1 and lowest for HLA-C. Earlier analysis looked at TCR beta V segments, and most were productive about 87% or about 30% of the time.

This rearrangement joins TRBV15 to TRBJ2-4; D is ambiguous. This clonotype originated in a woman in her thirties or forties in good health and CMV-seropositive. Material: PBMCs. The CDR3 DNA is TGTGCCACCAGCAGCATGAACATTCAGTACTTC. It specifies CATSSMNIQYF.